These 6 T cell receptor beta chains were all obtained from the same sample, sequenced in a study of blood T cell repertoires in COVID-19. Repertoires were generated with immunoSEQ multiplex PCR, while TCRdb's copy carries only in-frame clones and drops some. This sample has around 190,000 clones, with about four fifths found just once. Sequencing input: peripheral blood. The receptor set was obtained from a woman aged 55-69 years with COVID-19, enrolled during active disease.

This clone was seen a few times. This sequence joins TRBV6-2 or TRBV6-3 and TRBJ1-1; no firm D call. This CDR3 is built from 14 residues. Germline V gene sequence: CDR1 MNHEY, CDR2 SVGEGT. Trimming took 3 bases from V and 4 from J, leaving 12 bases between them. The CDR3 protein is CASSYSGRGTEAFF. CDR3 bases: TGTGCCAGCAGTTATTCCGGGCGGGGCACTGAAGCTTTCTTT.

This CDR3 reads CASSQTGGMGTEAFF. CDR3 nucleotide sequence: TGTGCCAGCAGCCAGACAGGGGGAATGGGCACTGAAGCTTTCTTT. The V call is TRBV9, the J call TRBJ1-1; 9 nucleotides match TRBD1. Germline CDR1 is SGDLS and CDR2 is YYNGEE. The CDR3 is made up of 15 amino acids. Trimming at V came to 4 bases and at J to 4 bases, leaving 8 bases not matched to a gene.

This clone was detected ten times or more. The germline gene is not matched at one end of the junction; a read error may be the cause. J is TRBJ2-1 and V is TRBV6-1, with TRBD2 identical over 8 bases. This CDR3 has 15 residues. Germline V CDR1 and CDR2: MNHNS, SASEGT. The CDR3 loop is CASREGAGDLNEQFF. The DNA of the CDR3 is TGTGCCAGCAGGGAAGGAGCGGGAGATTTGAATGAGCAGTTCTTC.

This clone was seen a few times. The CDR3 reads CASSLRGQTGELFF. Here the CDR3 DNA reads TGTGCCAGCTCCCTCAGGGGACAGACCGGGGAGCTGTTTTTT. The chain couples TRBV11-3 to TRBJ2-2; 7 positions agree with TRBD1. V gave up 8 bases and J gave up 5 bases; unmatched junction bases: 8. In germline, CDR1 is SGHNT, CDR2 YENEEA. The CDR3 covers 14 residues. Combining the CDR3 with reference TRBV11-3 and TRBJ2-2 gives the whole variable domain EAGVVQSPRYKIIEKKQPVAFWCNPISGHNTLYWYLQNLGQGPELLIRYENEEAVDDSQLPKDRFSAERLKGVDSTLKIQPAELGDSAVYLCASSLRGQTGELFFGEGSRLTVL.

The rearrangement links TRBV6-1 to TRBJ2-7; D gene unclear. The CDR3 spans 13 residues. Germline V gene sequence: CDR1 MNHNS, CDR2 SASEGT. With 2 bases removed from V and 3 bases from J, the gap between germline ends came to 8 bases. CDR3 protein: CASSETTYYEQYV. The DNA of the CDR3 is TGTGCCAGCAGTGAAACCACCTACTACGAGCAGTACGTC.

The rearrangement links TRBV20-1 to TRBJ1-3; TRBD1 matches 8 bases. The V and J ends lost 3 bases and 6 bases, in that order; junction bases with no gene match: 7. This CDR3 is built from 14 residues. Germline V gene lookup returns CDR1 DFQATT and CDR2 SNEGSKA (reference sequence). The CDR3 sequence: CSASQGASVNTIYF. DNA for the CDR3: TGCAGTGCTAGTCAGGGGGCGAGTGTAAACACCATATATTTT.